Sequencing of this T cell receptor (beta chain) was carried out in a study of HIV-infected children after antiretroviral therapy interruption. Study context: Median age was approximately 10 years (interruption) and 7 to 8 years (continuous). Recorded EBV and CMV exposure existed for most children. For the interruption arm, samples span week 0 through about 3 years after study end.

The TCR library was built from RNA with a 3' RACE protocol and unique molecular identifiers. TCRdb reprocessed the 3' RACE reads via MiXCR and lists one record per CDR3 protein. The sample has approximately 96,000 distinct CDR3 sequences, about 6.3% seen once. Treatment here: PENTA 11 planned treatment interruption arm or continuous ART arm. From thawed PBMCs, naive CD4+ CD45RA+ CD45RO- T cells were sorted. V lost 4 bases and J lost 0, with 13 bases in between. The germline V gene encodes CDR1 SGHDT and CDR2 YYEEEE. The CDR3 consists of 15 residues. This clonotype was observed many times. This sequence joins TRBV5-6 and TRBJ1-2; D gene unclear. The source material was CD45RA+ CD4+ T cells from PBMCs, pooled from several time points, sampled from a donor given antiretroviral therapy, either interrupted or continuous. Subset: naive CD4+ CD45RA+ CD45RO- T cells. The TCR comes from a pool of human donors with HIV. The CDR3: CASSTRAGTNYGYTF. CDR3 bases: TGTGCCAGCAGCACGCGAGCGGGAACTAACTATGGCTACACCTTC. Complete variable domain (other parts from reference TRBV5-6 and TRBJ1-2): DAGVTQSPTHLIKTRGQQVTLRCSPKSGHDTVSWYQQALGQGPQFIFQYYEEEERQRGNFPDRFSGHQFPNYSSELNVNALLLGDSALYLCASSTRAGTNYGYTFGSGTRLTVV.